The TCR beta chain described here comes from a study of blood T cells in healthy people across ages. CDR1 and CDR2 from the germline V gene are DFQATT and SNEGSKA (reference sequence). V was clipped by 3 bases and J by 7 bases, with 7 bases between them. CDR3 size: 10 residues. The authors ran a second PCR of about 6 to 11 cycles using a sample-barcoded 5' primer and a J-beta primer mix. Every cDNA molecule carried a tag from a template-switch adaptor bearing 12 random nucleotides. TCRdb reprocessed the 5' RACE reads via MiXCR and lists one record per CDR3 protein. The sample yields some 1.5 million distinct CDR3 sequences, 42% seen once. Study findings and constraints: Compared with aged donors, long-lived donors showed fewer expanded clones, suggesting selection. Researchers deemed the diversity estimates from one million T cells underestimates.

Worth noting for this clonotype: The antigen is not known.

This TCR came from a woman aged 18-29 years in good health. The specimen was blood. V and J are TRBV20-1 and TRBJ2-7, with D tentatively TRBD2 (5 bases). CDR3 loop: CSASGNEQYF. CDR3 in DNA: TGCAGTGCTAGCGGGAATGAGCAGTACTTC.